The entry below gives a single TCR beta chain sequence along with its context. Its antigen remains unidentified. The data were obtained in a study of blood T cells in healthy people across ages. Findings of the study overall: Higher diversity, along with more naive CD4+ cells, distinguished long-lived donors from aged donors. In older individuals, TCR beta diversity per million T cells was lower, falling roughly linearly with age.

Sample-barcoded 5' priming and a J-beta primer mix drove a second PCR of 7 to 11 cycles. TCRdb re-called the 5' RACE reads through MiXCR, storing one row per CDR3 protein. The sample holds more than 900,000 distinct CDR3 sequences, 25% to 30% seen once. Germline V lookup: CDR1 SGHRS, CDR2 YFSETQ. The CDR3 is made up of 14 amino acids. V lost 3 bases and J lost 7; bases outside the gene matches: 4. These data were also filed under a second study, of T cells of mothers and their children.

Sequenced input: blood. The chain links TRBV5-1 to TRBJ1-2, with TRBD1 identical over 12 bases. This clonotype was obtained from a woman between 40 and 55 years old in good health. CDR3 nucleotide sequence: TGCGCCAGCAGCTGGGGACAGGGGGCCGGTGGCTACACCTTC. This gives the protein CASSWGQGAGGYTF.